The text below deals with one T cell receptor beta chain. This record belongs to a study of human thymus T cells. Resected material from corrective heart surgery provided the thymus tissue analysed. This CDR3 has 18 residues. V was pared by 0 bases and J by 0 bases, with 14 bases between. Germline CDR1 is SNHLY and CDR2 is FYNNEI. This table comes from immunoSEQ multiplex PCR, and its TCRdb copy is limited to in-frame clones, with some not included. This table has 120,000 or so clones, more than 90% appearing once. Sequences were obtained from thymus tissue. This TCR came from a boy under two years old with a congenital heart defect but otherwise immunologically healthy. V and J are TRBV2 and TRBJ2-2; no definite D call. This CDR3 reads CASSEAKSAAPNTGELFF. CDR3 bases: TGTGCCAGCAGTGAAGCGAAGTCCGCGGCGCCGAACACCGGGGAGCTGTTTTTT.